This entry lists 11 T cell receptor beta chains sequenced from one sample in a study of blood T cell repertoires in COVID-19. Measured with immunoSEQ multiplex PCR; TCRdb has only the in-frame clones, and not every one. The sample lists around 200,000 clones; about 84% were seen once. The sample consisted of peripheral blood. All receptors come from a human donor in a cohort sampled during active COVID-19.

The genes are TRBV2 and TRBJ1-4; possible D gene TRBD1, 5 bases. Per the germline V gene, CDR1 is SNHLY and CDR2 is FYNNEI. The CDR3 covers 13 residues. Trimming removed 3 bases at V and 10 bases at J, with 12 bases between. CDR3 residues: CASSEQGWGKLFF. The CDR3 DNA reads TGTGCCAGCAGTGAGCAGGGTTGGGGAAAACTGTTTTTT.

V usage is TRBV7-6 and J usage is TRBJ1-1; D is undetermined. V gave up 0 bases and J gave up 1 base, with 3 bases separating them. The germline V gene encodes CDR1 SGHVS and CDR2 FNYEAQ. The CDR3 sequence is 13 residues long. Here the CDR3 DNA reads TGTGCCAGCAGCTTAGCCAGGAACACTGAAGCTTTCTTT. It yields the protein CASSLARNTEAFF.

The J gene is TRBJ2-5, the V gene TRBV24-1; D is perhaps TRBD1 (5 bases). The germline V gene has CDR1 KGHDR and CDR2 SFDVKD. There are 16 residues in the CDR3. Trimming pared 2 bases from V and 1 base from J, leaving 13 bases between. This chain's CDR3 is CATSDSTGPSQETQYF. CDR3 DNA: TGTGCCACCAGTGATTCCACAGGTCCCAGCCAAGAGACCCAGTACTTC.

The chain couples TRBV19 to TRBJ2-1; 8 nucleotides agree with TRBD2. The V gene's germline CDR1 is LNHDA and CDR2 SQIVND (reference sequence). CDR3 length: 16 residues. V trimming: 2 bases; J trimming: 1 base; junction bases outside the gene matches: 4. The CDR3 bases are TGTGCCAGTAGTATAAGCTTAGCGGGATCCTACAATGAGCAGTTCTTC. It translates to CASSISLAGSYNEQFF.

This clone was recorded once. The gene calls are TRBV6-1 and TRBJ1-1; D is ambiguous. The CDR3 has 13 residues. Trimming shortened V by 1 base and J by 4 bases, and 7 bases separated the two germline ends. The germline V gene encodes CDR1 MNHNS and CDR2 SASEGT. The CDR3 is CASSEELGTEAFF. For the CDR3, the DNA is TGTGCCAGCAGTGAAGAACTAGGCACTGAAGCTTTCTTT.

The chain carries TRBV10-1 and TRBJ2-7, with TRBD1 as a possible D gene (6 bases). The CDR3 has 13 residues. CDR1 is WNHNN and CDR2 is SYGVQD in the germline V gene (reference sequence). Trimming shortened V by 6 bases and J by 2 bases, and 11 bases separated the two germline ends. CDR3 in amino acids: CASSRQDTYEQYF. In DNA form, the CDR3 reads TGCGCCAGCAGCCGACAGGACACCTACGAGCAGTACTTC.

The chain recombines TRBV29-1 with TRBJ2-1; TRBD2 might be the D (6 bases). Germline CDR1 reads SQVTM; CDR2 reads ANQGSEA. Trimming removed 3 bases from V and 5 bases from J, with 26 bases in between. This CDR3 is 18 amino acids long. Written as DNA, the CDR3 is TGCAGCGTTGAGGGCCTTTTAGCGGACCAGAGGTATGACAATGAGCAGTTCTTC. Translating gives CSVEGLLADQRYDNEQFF.

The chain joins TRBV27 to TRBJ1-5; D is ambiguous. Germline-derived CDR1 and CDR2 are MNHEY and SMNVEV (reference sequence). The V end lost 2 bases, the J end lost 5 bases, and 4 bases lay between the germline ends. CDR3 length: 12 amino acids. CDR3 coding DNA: TGTGCCAGCAGTTTAACGGATCAGCCCCAGCATTTT. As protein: CASSLTDQPQHF.

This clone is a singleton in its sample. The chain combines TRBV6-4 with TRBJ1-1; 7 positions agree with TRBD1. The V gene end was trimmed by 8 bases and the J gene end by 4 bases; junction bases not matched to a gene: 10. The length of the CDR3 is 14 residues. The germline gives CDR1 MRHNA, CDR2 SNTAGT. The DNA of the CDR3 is TGTGCCAGCGAGGGACAGCTTAGAGGCACTGAAGCTTTCTTT. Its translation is CASEGQLRGTEAFF.

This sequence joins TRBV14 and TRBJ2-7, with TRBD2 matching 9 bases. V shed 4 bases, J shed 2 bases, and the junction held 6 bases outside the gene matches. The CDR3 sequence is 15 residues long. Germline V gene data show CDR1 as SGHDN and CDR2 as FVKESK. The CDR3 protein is CASSRGTSNAYEQYF. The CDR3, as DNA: TGTGCCAGCAGCCGGGGGACTAGCAATGCCTACGAGCAGTACTTC.

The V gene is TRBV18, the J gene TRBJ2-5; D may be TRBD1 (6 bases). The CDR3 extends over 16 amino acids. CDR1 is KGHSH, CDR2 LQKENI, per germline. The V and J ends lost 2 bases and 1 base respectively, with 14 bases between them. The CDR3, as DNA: TGTGCCAGCTCACCAGGTTCTAGAGGGGGCCAAGAGACCCAGTACTTC. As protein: CASSPGSRGGQETQYF.